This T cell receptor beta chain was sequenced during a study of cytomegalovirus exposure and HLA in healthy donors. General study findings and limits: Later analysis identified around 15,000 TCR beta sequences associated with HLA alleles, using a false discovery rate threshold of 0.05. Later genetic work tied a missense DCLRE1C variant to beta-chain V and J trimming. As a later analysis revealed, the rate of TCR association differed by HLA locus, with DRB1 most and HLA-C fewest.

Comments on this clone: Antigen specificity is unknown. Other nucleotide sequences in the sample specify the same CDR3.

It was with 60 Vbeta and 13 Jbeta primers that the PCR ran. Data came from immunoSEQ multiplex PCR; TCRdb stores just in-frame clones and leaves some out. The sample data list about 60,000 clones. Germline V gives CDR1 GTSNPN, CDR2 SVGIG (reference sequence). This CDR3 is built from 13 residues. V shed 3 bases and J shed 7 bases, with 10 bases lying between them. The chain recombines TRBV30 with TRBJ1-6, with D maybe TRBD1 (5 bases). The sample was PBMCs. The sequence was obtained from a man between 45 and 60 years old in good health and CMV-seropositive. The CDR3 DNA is TGTGCCTGGAGCGGGCAGGGAAATTCACCCCTCCACTTT. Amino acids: CAWSGQGNSPLHF.